There are a few counts of the clone carrying this T cell receptor beta chain. Its antigen remains unknown. Germline CDR1 and CDR2: MDHEN and SYDVKM. Trimming took 7 bases from V and 5 from J, leaving 9 bases between them. This CDR3 has 11 amino acids. This sample was included in a study of T cells in Graves' hyperthyroidism and ophthalmopathy. Looking at the study overall: Blood from the periphery was taken at initial diagnosis, before any treatment. The study, taken as a whole, reports: Classification by a 13 V-J model distinguished ophthalmopathy from stable hyperthyroidism. Most expanded thyroid clonotypes above 0.001 recurred in blood.

Amplification targeted TCR beta CDR3 regions from RNA transcripts. The HTBI primer set was used in a first-round RT-PCR of the TCR CDR3. TCRdb re-derived calls from the multiplex PCR reads in MiXCR, one entry per CDR3 protein. Among roughly 250,000 distinct CDR3 sequences, 22% were seen once, and the ten largest hold 50% to 75%. Those patients with uncontrolled infection, other autoimmune disease, pregnancy or lactation were excluded. The chain couples TRBV28 to TRBJ2-7; the D gene is possibly TRBD1 (6 bases). The clonotype originates from a man aged 25-40 years with Graves' ophthalmopathy. The source material was blood. The CDR3 coding sequence is TGTGCCAGCAACAGGGAAGACGAGCAGTACTTC. It is translated as CASNREDEQYF.